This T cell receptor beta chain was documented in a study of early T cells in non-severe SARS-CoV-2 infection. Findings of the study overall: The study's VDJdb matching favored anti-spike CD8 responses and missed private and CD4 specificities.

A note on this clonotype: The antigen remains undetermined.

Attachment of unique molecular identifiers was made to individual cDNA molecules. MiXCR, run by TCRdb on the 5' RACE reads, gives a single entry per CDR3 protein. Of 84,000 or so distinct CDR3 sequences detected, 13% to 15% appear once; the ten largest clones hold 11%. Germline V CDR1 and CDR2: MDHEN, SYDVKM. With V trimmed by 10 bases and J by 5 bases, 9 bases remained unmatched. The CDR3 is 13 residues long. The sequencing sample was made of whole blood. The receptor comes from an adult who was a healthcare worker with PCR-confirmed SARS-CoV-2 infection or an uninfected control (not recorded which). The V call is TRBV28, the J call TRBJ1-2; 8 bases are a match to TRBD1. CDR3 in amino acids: CATPRTGSYGYTF. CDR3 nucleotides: TGTGCCACCCCCCGGACAGGGAGTTATGGCTACACCTTC.